This T cell receptor beta chain was captured by sequencing in a study of response to subunit inactivated influenza vaccine. Broader study findings: The authors proposed limited new T cell recruitment per seasonal influenza vaccination.

This clonotype was seen a few times. Its antigen is undetermined. This CDR3 is 15 amino acids long. The V gene's germline CDR1 is MNHNS and CDR2 SASEGT. With V trimmed by 10 bases and J by 1 base, 9 bases remained unmatched. Using its own MiXCR run on the RT-PCR reads, TCRdb lists one record per CDR3 protein. The sample yields 450,000 to 600,000 distinct CDR3 sequences, around 8% seen once. The J gene is TRBJ2-3, the V gene TRBV6-1; the match to TRBD2 covers 9 bases. The source was PBMCs from blood, collected less than 30 months after vaccination. This TCR was recovered from a man aged 45 to 70 who received an inactivated influenza vaccine. CDR3 sequence: CATSGGGRGTDTQYF. In nucleotides, the CDR3 is TGTGCCACCTCCGGGGGCGGGAGGGGCACAGATACGCAGTATTTT.